This T cell receptor (beta chain) was observed in a study of PD-L1 blockade in urothelial cancer. Background on the study: Patients took up atezolizumab in the mid-2010s at 1,200 mg intravenously every 3 weeks. Analyzed time points were 3 weeks (second dose) and 6 weeks after therapy began. Whole-study findings and limits: Patients with durable benefit had greater blood expansion of tumor-associated TCR clones 3 weeks into treatment.

About this clone: Its antigen is not known.

Noted time point: pretreatment peripheral blood. V was shortened by 6 bases and J by 4 bases, with 7 bases between the two germline ends. The length of the CDR3 is 12 residues. In germline, CDR1 is ENHRY, CDR2 SYGVKD. TCRdb keeps only in-frame clones here, not all; method: immunoSEQ multiplex PCR. The profile covers over 75,000 clones, with more than 75% appearing a single time and over 13% taken by the ten largest. The sequences come from PBMCs, collected around atezolizumab (anti-PD-L1) treatment. The V gene is TRBV10-3, the J gene TRBJ2-1; D gene uncertain. The sequence came from a man in his sixties with urothelial cancer. CDR3 sequence (DNA): TGTGCCATCAGCGCTGCGTACAATGAGCAGTTCTTC. It codes for CAISAAYNEQFF.